This T cell receptor (beta chain) is drawn from a study of T-cell reconstitution after alpha-beta-depleted transplantation in children (dated by TCRdb to 2015 to 2016). With regard to the full study: Using TCR repertoire profiling, the study quantitatively followed how T-cell immune reconstitution unfolded in children after TCRalphabeta/CD19-depleted allogeneic hematopoietic cell transplantation. General findings and caveats noted by the study authors: In some patients, the high TCRbeta diversity seen at day 60 was put down to recipient T cells and intrathymic progenitors that had survived conditioning. The apparently early recovery of alphabetaT-cell counts about two months after transplant reportedly depended on only several hundred rapidly expanded clones that came from non-depleted graft cells. Over subsequent months, a decline in hyperexpanded clone frequencies was noted, and after one year, T-cell counts and TCRbeta diversity were mostly ascribed to newly produced T cells.

The CDR3 runs 13 amino acids, cysteine and phenylalanine included. Just CDR3 DNA is preserved here, 39 bases in frame from base 1. V has 11 bases trimmed and J has 2 bases trimmed; junction bases matching no gene number 9. The germline V gene (reference sequence) sets CDR1 to LNHNV and CDR2 to YYDKDF. This clonotype was picked up a small number of times. The antigen it binds to is not known. Within one base of it there is no much larger clone, and no base qualities were kept. This sample's treatment or condition label indicates: allogeneic hematopoietic cell transplantation with graft depleted of TCRalphabeta T cells and CD19 B cells. The children who served as transplant recipients had been given grafts of TCRalphabeta/CD19-depleted allogeneic hematopoietic cells. Receptor amplification or capture employed PCR. Sequencing relied on an Illumina HiSeq 2500. To normalize quantification of the TCRbeta repertoire, the TCR libraries were built with molecular barcoding that relied on unique molecular identifiers. Using fastp at Q25 and MiXCR, TCRdb reprocessed the public reads and kept productive beta chains. One record per CDR3 amino acid sequence lists the most common genes and DNA. The sample table shows roughly 490,000 distinct CDR3 sequences, and about an eighth are seen once. Clones ranked in the top ten supply 13% to 15% of the sample.

This specimen was PBMCs, mostly from graft donor cells, taken 180 days after TCRalphabeta/CD19-depleted stem cell transplant. This TCR came from a female patient between 2 and 15 years old who had a stem cell transplant for aplastic anemia, so the T cells may come from the graft donor. The rearrangement joined TRBV15 to TRBJ2-7; TRBD2 fits 7 bases in the junction. The DNA sequence reads TGTGCCGCCGGGAGCGGGGCCGCCTACGAGCAGTACTTC. Translated, it gives CAAGSGAAYEQYF.